The rows below give T cell receptor beta chains drawn from one sample of a study of T-cell reconstitution after alpha-beta-depleted transplantation in children. MiXCR, applied by TCRdb to the PCR reads, yields one record per CDR3 protein. The profile shows 440,000 or so distinct CDR3 sequences, approximately 10% of them singletons. The source was PBMCs from the stem cell graft donor, collected from the stem cell graft. All receptors derive from a human donor who donated a stem cell graft to a child with acute myeloid leukemia. Both conserved end residues are part of each CDR3. D genes are given only for firm matches. Size is omitted from some rows. Given values are once, few, many or a class for expanded clones.

TRBJ1-4,TRBV12-3/TRBV12-4,few,-,CASSLGRPMNEKLFF,TGTGCCAGCAGTTTAGGAAGACCGATGAATGAAAAACTGTTTTTT
TRBJ2-1,TRBV6-2/TRBV6-3,many,-,CASSSPGTQYNEQFF,TGTGCCAGCAGTTCCCCCGGGACCCAGTACAATGAGCAGTTCTTC
TRBJ2-1,TRBV2,-,-,CAILPGAGGNEQFF,TGTGCCATCCTCCCGGGGGCCGGGGGCAATGAGCAGTTCTTC
TRBJ2-1,TRBV4-3,-,TRBD1,CASSQHRDRGSEQFF,TGCGCCAGCAGCCAACACCGGGACAGGGGCAGTGAGCAGTTCTTC
TRBJ2-2,TRBV4-1,-,-,CASSQEGWELDTGELFF,TGCGCCAGCAGCCAAGAAGGTTGGGAACTGGACACCGGGGAGCTGTTTTTT
TRBJ2-7,TRBV11-2,-,-,CATRERGGAGSYEQYF,TGTGCCACCAGGGAGAGGGGGGGGGCGGGCTCCTACGAGCAGTACTTC
TRBJ2-1,TRBV7-2,few,TRBD2,CASSLATFSGRAYNEQFF,TGTGCCAGCAGCTTAGCCACCTTTAGCGGGAGGGCATACAATGAGCAGTTCTTC
TRBJ1-6,TRBV27,many,-,CASSRGYNSPLHF,TGTGCCAGCTCTAGGGGGTATAATTCACCCCTCCACTTT
TRBJ1-4,TRBV9,-,TRBD1,CASSRTGADEKLFF,TGTGCCAGCAGCAGGACAGGGGCCGATGAAAAACTGTTTTTT
TRBJ1-5,TRBV7-6,few,-,CASSLGGMGGNQPQHF,TGTGCCAGCAGCTTAGGTGGGATGGGGGGTAATCAGCCCCAGCATTTT
TRBJ2-5,TRBV25-1,-,-,CASSDAGSRETQYF,TGTGCCAGCAGTGATGCAGGGTCGAGAGAGACCCAGTACTTC
TRBJ2-3,TRBV5-1,many,-,CASSLGASASTDTQYF,TGCGCCAGCAGCTTGGGGGCATCTGCTAGCACAGATACGCAGTATTTT
TRBJ2-3,TRBV6-1,many,-,CASSVEAGLSDTQYF,TGTGCCAGCAGTGTCGAGGCGGGACTTTCAGATACGCAGTATTTT
TRBJ2-1,TRBV12-3/TRBV12-4,-,TRBD1,CASSLIFTGVNEQFF,TGTGCCAGCAGCTTGATATTTACAGGGGTCAATGAGCAGTTCTTC
TRBJ2-3,TRBV6-5,many,-,CASSFGGSTDTQYF,TGTGCCAGCAGTTTCGGCGGGAGCACAGATACGCAGTATTTT
TRBJ2-1,TRBV6-1,-,TRBD1,CASRQRTGSYNEQFF,TGTGCCAGTCGACAAAGGACAGGCTCCTACAATGAGCAGTTCTTC
TRBJ2-1,TRBV10-3,few,-,CAISGGTLNEQFF,TGTGCCATCAGTGGGGGGACTCTCAATGAGCAGTTCTTC
TRBJ2-7,TRBV10-3,-,-,CATNRGNEQYF,TGTGCCACCAACCGGGGGAACGAGCAGTACTTC
TRBJ2-2,TRBV20-1,-,-,CSARPDRIDENTGELFF,TGCAGTGCTAGACCAGACAGGATTGATGAGAACACCGGGGAGCTGTTTTTT
TRBJ2-5,TRBV3-1,-,-,CAIQGPETQYF,TGTGCCATACAGGGACCAGAGACCCAGTACTTC
TRBJ2-7,TRBV20-1,many,TRBD2,CSASGLAVRHEQYF,TGCAGTGCTTCTGGACTAGCGGTCCGCCACGAGCAGTACTTC
TRBJ2-2,TRBV29-1,few,-,CSVHGWGKGELFF,TGCAGCGTTCACGGTTGGGGGAAGGGGGAGCTGTTTTTT
TRBJ2-1,TRBV7-2,-,-,CASSLEIWGGHNEQFF,TGTGCCAGCAGCTTAGAGATCTGGGGTGGGCACAATGAGCAGTTCTTC
TRBJ1-1,TRBV5-5,few,-,CASSLARLTEAFF,TGTGCCAGCAGCTTGGCCAGACTCACTGAAGCTTTCTTT
TRBJ1-2,TRBV7-9,-,-,CASSFGGKGYTF,TGTGCCAGCAGCTTCGGCGGGAAAGGCTACACCTTC
TRBJ2-3,TRBV6-5,-,TRBD2,CEAGGKGTQYF,TGTGAGGCGGGAGGAAAGGGTACGCAGTATTTT
TRBJ2-3,TRBV9,few,TRBD2,CASSVSGGGPRHTDTQYF,TGTGCCAGCAGCGTCTCGGGGGGAGGCCCTAGGCACACAGATACGCAGTATTTT
TRBJ2-1,TRBV20-1,few,-,CSARTGLDGGIEQFF,TGCAGTGCTAGAACGGGACTCGACGGGGGTATTGAGCAGTTCTTC
TRBJ2-6,TRBV11-3,-,TRBD2,CASSPGEGSGANVLTF,TGTGCCAGCAGCCCGGGGGAGGGCTCTGGGGCCAACGTCCTGACTTTC
TRBJ2-3,TRBV5-1,-,-,CASSLGYQNTDTQYF,TGCGCCAGCAGCTTGGGTTACCAGAACACAGATACGCAGTATTTT
TRBJ2-5,TRBV11-1,few,-,CASSLGVRAGGLNGETQYF,TGTGCCAGCAGCTTAGGAGTCCGGGCAGGGGGGCTTAACGGAGAGACCCAGTACTTC
TRBJ2-3,TRBV20-1,-,TRBD2,CSASALSSGGKSDTQYF,TGCAGTGCTAGCGCCCTCAGTTCGGGAGGGAAGTCAGATACGCAGTATTTT
TRBJ2-4,TRBV4-2,-,TRBD2,CASSQATSGSIQNIQYF,TGTGCCAGCAGCCAGGCTACTAGCGGGAGTATCCAAAACATTCAGTACTTC
TRBJ2-5,TRBV7-9,few,-,CASDQGTQYF,TGTGCCAGCGATCAAGGGACCCAGTACTTC
TRBJ2-7,TRBV5-6,-,TRBD2,CASSLLAGRVEQYF,TGTGCCAGCAGCTTGCTAGCGGGAAGGGTCGAGCAGTACTTC
TRBJ1-4,TRBV7-8,many,-,CASSSRTATNEKLFF,TGTGCCAGCAGCTCCAGGACGGCAACTAATGAAAAACTGTTTTTT
TRBJ1-5,TRBV20-1,-,-,CSARAGTPNQPQHF,TGCAGTGCTAGAGCCGGGACACCCAATCAGCCCCAGCATTTT
TRBJ2-7,TRBV20-1,few,TRBD1,CSARSGQGGYEQYF,TGCAGTGCTAGGTCGGGACAGGGTGGTTACGAGCAGTACTTC
TRBJ2-1,TRBV12-3/TRBV12-4,many,-,CASSFLESHEQFF,TGTGCCAGCAGTTTTTTAGAGTCGCATGAGCAGTTCTTC
TRBJ2-2,TRBV15,-,TRBD2,CATSRDRSSGRAGELFF,TGTGCCACCAGCAGAGATAGGAGTAGCGGGAGGGCCGGGGAGCTGTTTTTT
TRBJ2-7,TRBV29-1,-,-,CSVVGQTSPYEQYF,TGCAGCGTTGTGGGCCAGACTAGTCCCTACGAGCAGTACTTC
TRBJ2-2,TRBV7-3,-,-,CASSPDYTGELFF,TGTGCCAGCAGCCCTGACTACACCGGGGAGCTGTTTTTT
TRBJ2-1,TRBV20-1,-,TRBD2,CSAETGTSGSISYNEQFF,TGCAGTGCTGAGACCGGGACTAGCGGGAGTATCTCCTACAATGAGCAGTTCTTC
TRBJ2-3,TRBV20-1,few,TRBD2,CSARPGLAGGPGTDTQYF,TGCAGTGCTAGACCTGGACTAGCGGGAGGGCCGGGCACAGATACGCAGTATTTT
TRBJ1-6,TRBV9,few,-,CASSAGTSNSPLHF,TGTGCCAGCAGCGCCGGGACAAGTAATTCACCCCTCCACTTT